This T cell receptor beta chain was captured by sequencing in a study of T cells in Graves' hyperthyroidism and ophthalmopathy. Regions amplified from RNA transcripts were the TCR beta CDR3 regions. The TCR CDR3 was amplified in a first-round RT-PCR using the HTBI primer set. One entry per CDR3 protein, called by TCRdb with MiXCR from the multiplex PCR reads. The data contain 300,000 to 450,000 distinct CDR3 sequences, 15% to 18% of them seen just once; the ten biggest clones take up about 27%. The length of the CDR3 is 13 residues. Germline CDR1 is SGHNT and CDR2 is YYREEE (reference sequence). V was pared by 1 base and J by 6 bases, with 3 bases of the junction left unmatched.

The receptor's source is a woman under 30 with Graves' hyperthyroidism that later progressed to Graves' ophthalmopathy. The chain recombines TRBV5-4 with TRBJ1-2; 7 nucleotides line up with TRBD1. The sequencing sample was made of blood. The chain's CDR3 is CASSLRTGHGYTF. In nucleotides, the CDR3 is TGTGCCAGCAGCTTGAGGACAGGCCATGGCTACACCTTC. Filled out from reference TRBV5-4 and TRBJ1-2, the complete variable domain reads ETGVTQSPTHLIKTRGQQVTLRCSSQSGHNTVSWYQQALGQGPQFIFQYYREEENGRGNFPPRFSGLQFPNYSSELNVNALELDDSALYLCASSLRTGHGYTFGSGTRLTVV.